This T cell receptor (beta chain) was identified during a study of blood T cell repertoires in COVID-19. On the study more broadly: Some COVID-19 samples were acute and others convalescent; all came from the United States, Italy and Spain. Nucleic acid was either cDNA or gDNA, and it came from T cells, B-cell-depleted T cells, or PBMCs.

In the original processing: Amplification of reference gene primers was used by the study to estimate nucleated cell counts. Sequencing was performed with immunoSEQ multiplex PCR; in TCRdb, only in-frame clones are kept and a portion is missing. The V and J calls and clone size are taken from that table; D and trimming were inferred from the DNA. The profile shows some 170,000 clones, about 88% of them singletons. The CDR3 runs 13 residues. J was trimmed by 4 bases and V by 5 bases; bases with no gene match: 2. Sequencing was carried out using peripheral blood. The clonotype was recovered from a man in his sixties with active or convalescent COVID-19. The genes are TRBV12-3 or TRBV12-4 and TRBJ1-5; TRBD1 agrees at 7 bases. CDR3 in amino acids: CASSLDRNQPQHF. The DNA for the CDR3 is TGTGCCAGCAGTCTGGACAGGAATCAGCCCCAGCATTTT.